Below, 5 T cell receptor beta chains from the same sample are listed, as sequenced in a study of technical replicates of blood from four donors. Measured with immunoSEQ multiplex PCR; TCRdb has only the in-frame clones, and not every one. This table holds tens of thousands of clones, around nine tenths found once. Sequencing was carried out using T cells isolated from PBMCs. The receptors here all came from a human donor in good health.

The count of this clone is one. The chain is built from TRBV28 and TRBJ2-7; TRBD2 aligns across 15 bases. The V and J ends lost 5 bases and 4 bases, in that order; junction bases with no gene match: 6. Germline-derived CDR1 and CDR2 are MDHEN and SYDVKM. CDR3 length: 16 amino acids. CDR3 in amino acids: CASSGLAGGPGYEQYF. CDR3 in DNA: TGTGCCAGCAGTGGACTAGCGGGAGGGCCGGGGTACGAGCAGTACTTC.

This rearrangement joins TRBV12-5 to TRBJ2-1; D is perhaps TRBD2 (7 bases). Germline CDR1 is LGHNT and CDR2 is FRNRAP. The CDR3 spans 19 residues. Between the trimmed V and J ends, which lost 0 bases and 5 bases, there was a span of 23 bases. CDR3 nucleotides: TGTGCTAGTGGTTTGGTAGCTAGGGGGGGACTTCTGCCCAACAATGAGCAGTTCTTC. Translation gives CASGLVARGGLLPNNEQFF. Using reference TRBV12-5 and TRBJ2-1 for the parts outside the CDR3, the full variable domain is DARVTQTPRHKVTEMGQEVTMRCQPILGHNTVFWYRQTMMQGLELLAYFRNRAPLDDSGMPKDRFSAEMPDATLATLKIQPSEPRDSAVYFCASGLVARGGLLPNNEQFFGPGTRLTVL.

The genes are TRBV27 and TRBJ1-2, with 10 bases lining up with TRBD1. The CDR3 runs to 14 residues. After removal of 2 bases from V and 7 bases from J, the junction contained 4 bases not matched to a gene. CDR1 and CDR2 (germline): MNHEY, SMNVEV (reference sequence). Written as DNA, the CDR3 is TGTGCCAGCAGTTTAGGGACAGGGGTCGGTGGCTACACCTTC. This sequence encodes CASSLGTGVGGYTF.

The V and J genes are TRBV5-1 and TRBJ1-2, with D possibly matching TRBD1 (6 bases). V was trimmed by 0 bases and J by 4 bases, leaving 13 bases between them. CDR1 is SGHRS and CDR2 is YFSETQ in the germline V gene. This CDR3 has 15 residues. In nucleotides, the CDR3 is TGCGCCAGCAGCTTGGAGGGGGTAAGGGCCTATGGCTACACCTTC. It is translated as CASSLEGVRAYGYTF.

The rearrangement joins TRBV13 to TRBJ1-6, with D possibly being TRBD1 (5 bases). Germline V gene data show CDR1 as PRHDT and CDR2 as FYEKMQ (reference sequence). The CDR3 runs 16 residues. Deletions cut 6 bases from V and 0 bases from J, with 12 bases between. In DNA, the CDR3 is TGTGCCAGCAGTTCAAGGGGTCTCTCCTATAATTCACCCCTCCACTTT. Its protein is CASSSRGLSYNSPLHF.